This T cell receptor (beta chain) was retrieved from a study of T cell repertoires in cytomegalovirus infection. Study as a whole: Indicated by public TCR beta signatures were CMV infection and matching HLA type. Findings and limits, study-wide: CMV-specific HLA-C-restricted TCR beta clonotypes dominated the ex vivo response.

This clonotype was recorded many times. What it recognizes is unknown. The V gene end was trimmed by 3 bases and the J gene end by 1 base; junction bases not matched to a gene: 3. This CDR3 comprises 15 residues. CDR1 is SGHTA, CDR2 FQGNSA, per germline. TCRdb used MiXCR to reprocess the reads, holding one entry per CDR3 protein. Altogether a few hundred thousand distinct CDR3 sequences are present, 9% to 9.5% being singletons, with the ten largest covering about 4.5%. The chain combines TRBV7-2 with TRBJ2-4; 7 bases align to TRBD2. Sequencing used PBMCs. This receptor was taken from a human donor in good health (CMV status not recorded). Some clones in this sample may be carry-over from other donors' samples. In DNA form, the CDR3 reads TGTGCCAGCAGCTTGGGGGGGAGGGCCAAAAACATTCAGTACTTC. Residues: CASSLGGRAKNIQYF.